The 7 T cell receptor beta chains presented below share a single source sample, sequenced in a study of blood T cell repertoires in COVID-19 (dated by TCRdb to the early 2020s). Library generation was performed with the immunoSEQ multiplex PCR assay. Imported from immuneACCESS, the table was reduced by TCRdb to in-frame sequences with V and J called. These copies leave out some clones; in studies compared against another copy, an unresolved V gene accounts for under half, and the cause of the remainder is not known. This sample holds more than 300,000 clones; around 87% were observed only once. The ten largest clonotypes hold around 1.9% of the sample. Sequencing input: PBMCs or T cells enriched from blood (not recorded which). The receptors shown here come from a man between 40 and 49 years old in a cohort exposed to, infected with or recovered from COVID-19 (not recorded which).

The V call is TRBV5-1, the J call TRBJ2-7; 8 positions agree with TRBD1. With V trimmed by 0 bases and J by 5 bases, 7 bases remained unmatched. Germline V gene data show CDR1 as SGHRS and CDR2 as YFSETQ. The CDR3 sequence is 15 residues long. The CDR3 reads CASSLEGQGRNEQYF. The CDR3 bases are TGCGCCAGCAGCTTGGAAGGACAGGGAAGGAACGAGCAGTACTTC.

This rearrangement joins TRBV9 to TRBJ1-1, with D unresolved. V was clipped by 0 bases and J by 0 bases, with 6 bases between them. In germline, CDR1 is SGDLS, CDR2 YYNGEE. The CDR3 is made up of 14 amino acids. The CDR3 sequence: CASSVAPVNTEAFF. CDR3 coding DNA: TGTGCCAGCAGCGTAGCTCCTGTGAACACTGAAGCTTTCTTT.

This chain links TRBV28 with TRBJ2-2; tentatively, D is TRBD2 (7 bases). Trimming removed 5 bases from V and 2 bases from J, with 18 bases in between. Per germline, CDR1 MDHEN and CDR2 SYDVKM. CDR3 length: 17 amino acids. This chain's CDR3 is CASSPLWGGSNTGELFF. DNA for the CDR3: TGTGCCAGCAGTCCTTTGTGGGGGGGCTCAAACACCGGGGAGCTGTTTTTT.

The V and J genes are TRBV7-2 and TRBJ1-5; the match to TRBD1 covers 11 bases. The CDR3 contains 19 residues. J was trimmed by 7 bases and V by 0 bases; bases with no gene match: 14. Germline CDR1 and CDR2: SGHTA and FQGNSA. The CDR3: CASSLALGTGGLMKQPQHF. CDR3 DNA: TGTGCCAGCAGCTTAGCGTTGGGGACAGGGGGGCTCATGAAGCAGCCCCAGCATTTT.

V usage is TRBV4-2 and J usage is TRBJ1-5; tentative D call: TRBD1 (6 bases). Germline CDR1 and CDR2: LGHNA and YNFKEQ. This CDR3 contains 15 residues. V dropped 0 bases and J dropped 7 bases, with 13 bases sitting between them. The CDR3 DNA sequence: TGTGCCAGCAGCCAAGACACAGGGAGGGAGCAGCCCCAGCATTTT. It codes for CASSQDTGREQPQHF.

CDR3 in DNA: TGTGCCAGCAGTGAAATGGGACAGGGGTACGAGCAGTACTTC. This sequence encodes CASSEMGQGYEQYF. This chain connects TRBV6-1 to TRBJ2-7; 10 bases agree with TRBD1. CDR1 and CDR2 from the germline V gene are MNHNS and SASEGT. The CDR3 totals 14 residues. V shed 2 bases and J 4 bases; nucleotides not matched to a gene: 2.

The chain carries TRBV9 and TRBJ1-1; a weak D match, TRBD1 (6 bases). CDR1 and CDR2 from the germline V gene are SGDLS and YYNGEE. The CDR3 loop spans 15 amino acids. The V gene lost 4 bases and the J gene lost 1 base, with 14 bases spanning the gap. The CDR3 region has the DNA TGTGCCAGCAGCCCGCTGACAGGATCGAACACTGAAGCTTTCTTT. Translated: CASSPLTGSNTEAFF.